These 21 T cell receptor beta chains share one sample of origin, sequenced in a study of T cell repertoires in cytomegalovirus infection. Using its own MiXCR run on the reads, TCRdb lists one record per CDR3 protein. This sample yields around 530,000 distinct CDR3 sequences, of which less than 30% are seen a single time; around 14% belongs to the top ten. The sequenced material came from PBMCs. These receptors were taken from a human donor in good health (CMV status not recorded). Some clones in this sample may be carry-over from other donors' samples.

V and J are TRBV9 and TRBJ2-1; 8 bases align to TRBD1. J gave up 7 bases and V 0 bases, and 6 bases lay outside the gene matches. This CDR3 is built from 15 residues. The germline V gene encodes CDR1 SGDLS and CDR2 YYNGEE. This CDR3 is CASSVGAGGLNEQFF. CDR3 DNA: TGTGCCAGCAGCGTAGGGGCAGGGGGCTTGAATGAGCAGTTCTTC.

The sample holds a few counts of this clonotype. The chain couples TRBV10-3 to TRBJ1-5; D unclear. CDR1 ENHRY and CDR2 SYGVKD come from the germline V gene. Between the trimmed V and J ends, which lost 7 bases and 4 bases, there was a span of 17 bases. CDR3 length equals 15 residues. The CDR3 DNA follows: TGTGCCATCAAGGTCACGAACGCATATAATCAGCCCCAGCATTTT. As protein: CAIKVTNAYNQPQHF.

CDR3 in DNA: TGTGCCAGCAGTTACTCGACGGGACTACCGGGCTCCTACAATGAGCAGTTCTTC. Its protein product is CASSYSTGLPGSYNEQFF. The J gene is TRBJ2-1, the V gene TRBV6-2 or TRBV6-3, with 7 bases lining up with TRBD2. The CDR3 has 18 amino acids. The J segment lost 0 bases and the V segment lost 0 bases, leaving 8 bases of the junction unmatched. Germline CDR1 reads MNHEY; CDR2 reads SVGEGT.

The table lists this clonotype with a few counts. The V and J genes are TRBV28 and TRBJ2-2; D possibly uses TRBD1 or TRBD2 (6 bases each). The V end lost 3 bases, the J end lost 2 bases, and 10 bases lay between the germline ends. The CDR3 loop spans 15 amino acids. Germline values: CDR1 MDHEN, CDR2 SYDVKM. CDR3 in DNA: TGTGCCAGCAGTTTCGGGGGCTATAACACCGGGGAGCTGTTTTTT. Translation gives CASSFGGYNTGELFF.

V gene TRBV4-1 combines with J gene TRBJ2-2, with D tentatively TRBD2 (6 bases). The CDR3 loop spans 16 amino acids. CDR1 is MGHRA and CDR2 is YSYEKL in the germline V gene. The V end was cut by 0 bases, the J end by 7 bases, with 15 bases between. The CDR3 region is CASSQERLVVYGELFF. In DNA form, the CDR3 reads TGCGCCAGCAGCCAAGAGCGACTAGTGGTGTACGGGGAGCTGTTTTTT.

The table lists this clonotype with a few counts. CDR3 loop: CASSSRTSGDYNEQFF. The CDR3 region has the DNA TGTGCCAGCAGTTCCAGGACTAGCGGGGATTACAATGAGCAGTTCTTC. The chain carries TRBV6-6 and TRBJ2-1, with 12 bases identical to TRBD2. The CDR3 has 16 residues. V lost 4 bases and J lost 4; bases outside the gene matches: 5. CDR1 is MNHNY and CDR2 is SVGAGI in the germline V gene (reference sequence).

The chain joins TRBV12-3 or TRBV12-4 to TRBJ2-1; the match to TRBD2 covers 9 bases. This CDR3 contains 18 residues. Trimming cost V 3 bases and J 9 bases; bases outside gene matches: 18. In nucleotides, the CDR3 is TGTGCCAGCAGTTTTGAGACTAGCGGAGGGGCAATATCGGGTGAGCAGTTCTTC. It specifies CASSFETSGGAISGEQFF.

Here the CDR3 DNA reads TGTGCCAGCAGTTTAGACGTTAGAGTTTCTGAAGCTTTCTTT. As protein: CASSLDVRVSEAFF. V usage is TRBV12-3 or TRBV12-4 and J usage is TRBJ1-1; D call uncertain. V lost 1 base, J lost 6 bases, and 12 bases lay in between. The CDR3 is 14 residues long.

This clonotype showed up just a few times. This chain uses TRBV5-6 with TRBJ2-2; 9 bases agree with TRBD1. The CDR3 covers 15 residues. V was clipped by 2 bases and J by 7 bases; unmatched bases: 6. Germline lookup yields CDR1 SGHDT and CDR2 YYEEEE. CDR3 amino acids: CASSFPGQGNGELFF. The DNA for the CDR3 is TGTGCCAGCAGCTTCCCGGGACAGGGTAACGGGGAGCTGTTTTTT.

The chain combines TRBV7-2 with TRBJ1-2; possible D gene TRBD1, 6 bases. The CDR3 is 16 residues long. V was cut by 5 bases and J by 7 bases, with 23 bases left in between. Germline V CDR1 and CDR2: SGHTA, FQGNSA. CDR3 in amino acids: CASSRVAGEYMFGYTF. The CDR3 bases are TGTGCCAGCAGCCGGGTGGCAGGGGAATATATGTTTGGCTACACCTTC.

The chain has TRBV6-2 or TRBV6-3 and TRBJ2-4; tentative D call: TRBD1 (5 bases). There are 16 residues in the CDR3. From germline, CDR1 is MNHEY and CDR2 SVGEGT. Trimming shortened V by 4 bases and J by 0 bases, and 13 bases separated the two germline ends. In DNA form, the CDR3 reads TGTGCCAGCAGTTCCCCAGGGTATGGAGCCAAAAACATTCAGTACTTC. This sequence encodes CASSSPGYGAKNIQYF.

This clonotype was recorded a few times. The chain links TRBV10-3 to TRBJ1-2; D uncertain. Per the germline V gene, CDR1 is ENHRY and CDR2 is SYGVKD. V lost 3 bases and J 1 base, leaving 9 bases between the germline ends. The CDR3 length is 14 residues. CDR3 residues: CAISERPYNYGYTF. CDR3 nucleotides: TGTGCCATCAGTGAACGGCCTTATAACTATGGCTACACCTTC.

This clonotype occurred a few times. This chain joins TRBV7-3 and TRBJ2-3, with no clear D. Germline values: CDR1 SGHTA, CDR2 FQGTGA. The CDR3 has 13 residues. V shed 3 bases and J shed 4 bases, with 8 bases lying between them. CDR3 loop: CASSFEASDTQYF. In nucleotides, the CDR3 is TGTGCCAGCAGCTTCGAGGCCTCAGATACGCAGTATTTT. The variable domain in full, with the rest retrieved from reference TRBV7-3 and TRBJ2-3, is GAGVSQTPSNKVTEKGKYVELRCDPISGHTALYWYRQSLGQGPEFLIYFQGTGAADDSGLPNDRFFAVRPEGSVSTLKIQRTERGDSAVYLCASSFEASDTQYFGPGTRLTVL.

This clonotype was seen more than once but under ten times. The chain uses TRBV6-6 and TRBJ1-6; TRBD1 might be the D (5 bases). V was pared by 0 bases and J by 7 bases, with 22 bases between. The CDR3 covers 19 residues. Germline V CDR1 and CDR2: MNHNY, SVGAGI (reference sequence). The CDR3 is CASSYSLGPRGAWNSPLHF. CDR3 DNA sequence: TGTGCCAGCAGTTACTCGTTGGGGCCAAGGGGAGCGTGGAATTCACCCCTCCACTTT.

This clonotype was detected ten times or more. The CDR3 nucleotides are TGTGCCAGCAGCGGCCTGGGAGGGGGCGCTGAAGCTTTCTTT. Its protein is CASSGLGGGAEAFF. V gene TRBV7-2 combines with J gene TRBJ1-1; 7 nucleotides align to TRBD1. V lost 5 bases and J lost 6; bases outside the gene matches: 9. Germline V CDR1 and CDR2: SGHTA, FQGNSA. The CDR3 covers 14 residues.

The chain's CDR3 is CGVGRSLEAFF. The CDR3 DNA is TGTGGCGTCGGTAGGAGCCTAGAAGCTTTCTTT. The genes are TRBV10-3 and TRBJ1-1, with D hard to call. Germline CDR1 reads ENHRY; CDR2 reads SYGVKD. The CDR3 consists of 11 residues.

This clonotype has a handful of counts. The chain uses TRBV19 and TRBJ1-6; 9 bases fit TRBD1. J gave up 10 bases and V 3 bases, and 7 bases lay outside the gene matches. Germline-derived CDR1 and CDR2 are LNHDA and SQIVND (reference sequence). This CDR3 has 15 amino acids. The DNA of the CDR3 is TGTGCCAGTAGTATTGGGACAGGGCTAGGATCACCCCTCCACTTT. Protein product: CASSIGTGLGSPLHF.

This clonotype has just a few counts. The CDR3 DNA reads TGCGCCAGCAGCCAAGAGAATCTGGCGGGCACAGCAATGCGGCAGTTCTTC. Translation gives CASSQENLAGTAMRQFF. V usage is TRBV4-3 and J usage is TRBJ2-1; TRBD2 is a possible D gene (5 bases). CDR1 and CDR2 (germline): LGHNA, YSLEER. V was pared by 0 bases and J by 12 bases, with 24 bases between. The length of the CDR3 is 17 residues.

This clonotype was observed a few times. The CDR3 nucleotides read TGTGCCAGCAGTCCACGGGAGGCTAAGTTACAGCAGTACTTC. This encodes CASSPREAKLQQYF. J is TRBJ2-7 and V is TRBV6-2 or TRBV6-3, with 7 bases that match TRBD2. The V segment lost 5 bases and the J segment 8 bases; nucleotides outside the gene matches: 12. CDR3 length: 14 residues. The germline V gene encodes CDR1 MNHEY and CDR2 SVGEGT.

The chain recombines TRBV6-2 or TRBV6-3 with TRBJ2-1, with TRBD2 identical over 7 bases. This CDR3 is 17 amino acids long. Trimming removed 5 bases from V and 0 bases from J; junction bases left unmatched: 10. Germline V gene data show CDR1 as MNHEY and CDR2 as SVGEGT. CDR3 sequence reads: CASSPPFGGSSYNEQFF. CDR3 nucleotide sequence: TGTGCCAGCAGTCCCCCCTTCGGCGGGAGCTCCTACAATGAGCAGTTCTTC.

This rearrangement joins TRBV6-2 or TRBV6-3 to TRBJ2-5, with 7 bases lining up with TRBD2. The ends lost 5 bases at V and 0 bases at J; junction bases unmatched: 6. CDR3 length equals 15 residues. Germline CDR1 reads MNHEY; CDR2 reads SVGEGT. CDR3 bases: TGTGCCAGCAGTCCGACTAGCCCGTACCAAGAGACCCAGTACTTC. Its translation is CASSPTSPYQETQYF.